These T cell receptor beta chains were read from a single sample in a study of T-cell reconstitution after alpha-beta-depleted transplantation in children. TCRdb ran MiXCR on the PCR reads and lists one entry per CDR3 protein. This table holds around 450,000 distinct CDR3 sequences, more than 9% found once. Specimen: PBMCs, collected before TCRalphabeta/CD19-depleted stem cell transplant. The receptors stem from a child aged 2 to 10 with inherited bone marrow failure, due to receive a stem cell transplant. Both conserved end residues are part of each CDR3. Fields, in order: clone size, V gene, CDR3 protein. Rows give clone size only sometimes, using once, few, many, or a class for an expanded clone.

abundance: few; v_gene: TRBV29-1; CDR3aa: CSVADSQGAFTYEQYF
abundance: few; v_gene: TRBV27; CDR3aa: CASSPRTSAYEQYF
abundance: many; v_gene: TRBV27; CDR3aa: CASSSRSNQPQHF
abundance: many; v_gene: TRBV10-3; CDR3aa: CATKTSLETQYF
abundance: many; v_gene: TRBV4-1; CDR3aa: CASSQGPTSSGANVLTF
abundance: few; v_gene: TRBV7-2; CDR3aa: CASSLNAPRHSEQYF
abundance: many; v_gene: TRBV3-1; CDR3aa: CASSQVGGRLYEQYF
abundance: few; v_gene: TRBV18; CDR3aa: CASSPRDRGNSPLHF
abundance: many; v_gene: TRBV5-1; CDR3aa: CASSLAAGGLTGELFF
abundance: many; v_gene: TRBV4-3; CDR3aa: CASSQDLGQGRYEQYF
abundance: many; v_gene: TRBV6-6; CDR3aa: CASTLAAGELFF
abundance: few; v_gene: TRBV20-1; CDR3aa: CSARGTGGVAGGYNEQFF
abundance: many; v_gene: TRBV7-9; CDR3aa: CASSPQGPYNEQFF
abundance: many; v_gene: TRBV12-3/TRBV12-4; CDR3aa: CASSSTPVSYNEQFF
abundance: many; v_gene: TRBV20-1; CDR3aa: CSATGTLLAADTQYF
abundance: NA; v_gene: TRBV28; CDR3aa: CASSLRTANQPQHF
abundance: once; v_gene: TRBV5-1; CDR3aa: CASSLGTGGQETQSF
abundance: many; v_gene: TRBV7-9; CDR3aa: CASSPRRRLEKLFF
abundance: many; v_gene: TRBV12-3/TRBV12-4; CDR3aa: CASSLTSGTPYEQFF
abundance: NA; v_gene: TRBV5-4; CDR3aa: CASSLSLEGEAFF
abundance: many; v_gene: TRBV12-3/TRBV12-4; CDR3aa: CASSGGLGSEQFF
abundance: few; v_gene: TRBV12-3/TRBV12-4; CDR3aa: CASTVGGADTEAFF
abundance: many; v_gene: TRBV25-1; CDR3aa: CASSGPGLPPIGDEQFF
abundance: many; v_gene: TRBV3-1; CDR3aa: CASSPTGGSEKLFF
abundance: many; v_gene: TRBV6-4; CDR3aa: CASSDSGRASYNEQFF
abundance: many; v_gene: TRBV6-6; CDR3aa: CASSYGGPGELFF
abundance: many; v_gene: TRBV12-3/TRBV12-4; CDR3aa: CASSPRVNQPQHF
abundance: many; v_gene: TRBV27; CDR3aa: CATTGVNSYEQYF
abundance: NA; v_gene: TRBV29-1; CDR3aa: CSVEDPAGTAPYNEQFF
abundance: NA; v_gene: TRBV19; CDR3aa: CASSETRGTYNEQFF
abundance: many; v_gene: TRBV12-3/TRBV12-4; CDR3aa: CASSIGTYNYEQYF
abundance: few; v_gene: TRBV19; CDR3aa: CASSMGGHTGELFF
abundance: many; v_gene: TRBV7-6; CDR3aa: CASSLSQGINEQYF
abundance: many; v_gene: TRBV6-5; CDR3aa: CASFPGTGEQYF
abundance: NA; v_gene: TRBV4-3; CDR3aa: CASSQGLGPLSNEQFF
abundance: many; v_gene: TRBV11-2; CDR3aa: CASSPEPGQGYYGYTF
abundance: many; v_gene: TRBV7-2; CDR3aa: CASSLSGQAYEQYF
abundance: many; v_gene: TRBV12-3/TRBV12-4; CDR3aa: CASSFFGRTLYNEQFF
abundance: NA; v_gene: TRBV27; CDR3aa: CASSLSVGLSNQPQRF
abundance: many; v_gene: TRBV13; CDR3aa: CASYLIPGGGLFF
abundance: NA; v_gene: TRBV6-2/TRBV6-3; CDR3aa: CASSYLIDQREIDTQYF
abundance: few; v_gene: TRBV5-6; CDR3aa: CASTNWPRQGPDTQYF
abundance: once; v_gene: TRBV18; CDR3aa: CPSSEGDRPGGYTF
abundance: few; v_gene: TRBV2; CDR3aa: CASSATGDNEQFF
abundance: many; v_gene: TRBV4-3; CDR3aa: CASSQVSGAGDTQYF
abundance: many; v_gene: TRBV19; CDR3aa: CASSMPRLAHNEQFF
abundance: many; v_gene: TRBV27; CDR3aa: CASSLWASRETQYF
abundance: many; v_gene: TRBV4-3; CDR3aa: CASSHTQGYEQYF
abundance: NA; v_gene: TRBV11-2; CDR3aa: CASSLGRLQGSRLGTQYF
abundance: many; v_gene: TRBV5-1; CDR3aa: CASSDGTANYGYTF
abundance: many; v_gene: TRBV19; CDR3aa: CASSPRGGSNQPQHF
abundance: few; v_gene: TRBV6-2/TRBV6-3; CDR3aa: CASSGRRAGEETQYF
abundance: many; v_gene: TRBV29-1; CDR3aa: CSVVLGVPHTEAFF
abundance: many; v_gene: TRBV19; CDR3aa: CASSIVLTDTQYF
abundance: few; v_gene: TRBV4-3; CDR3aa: CASSRDTYGESNQPQHF
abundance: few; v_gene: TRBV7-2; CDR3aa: CASSGSPRGETQYF
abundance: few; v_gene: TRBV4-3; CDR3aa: CASSPTSGRAWGGEQFF
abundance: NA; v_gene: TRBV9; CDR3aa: CASSGKLSEGAYEQYF
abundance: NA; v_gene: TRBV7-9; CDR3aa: CASSTGQSGLSPLHF